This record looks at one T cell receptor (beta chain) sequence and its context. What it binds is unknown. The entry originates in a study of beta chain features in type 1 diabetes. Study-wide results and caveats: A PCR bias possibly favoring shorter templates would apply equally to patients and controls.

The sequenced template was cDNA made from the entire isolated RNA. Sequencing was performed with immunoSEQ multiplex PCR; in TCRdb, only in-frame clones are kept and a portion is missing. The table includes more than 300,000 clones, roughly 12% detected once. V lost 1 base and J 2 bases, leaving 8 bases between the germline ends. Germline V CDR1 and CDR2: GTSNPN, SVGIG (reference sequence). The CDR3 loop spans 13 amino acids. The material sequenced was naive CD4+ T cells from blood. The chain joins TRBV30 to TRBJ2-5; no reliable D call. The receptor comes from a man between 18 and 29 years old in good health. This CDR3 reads CAWSGGSQETQYF. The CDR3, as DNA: TGTGCCTGGAGTGGTGGCAGTCAAGAGACCCAGTACTTC.